The clone carrying this T cell receptor (beta chain) was found a few times. Germline-derived CDR1 and CDR2 are MNHEY and SMNVEV (reference sequence). V lost 5 bases to trimming and J lost 8 bases, with 21 bases between them. The CDR3 runs to 16 residues. Caucasian, healthy and from Russia, the donors were aged between about 6 and 100. The second PCR ran roughly 6 to 12 cycles with a sample-barcoded 5' primer and J-beta primers. TCRdb independently ran MiXCR on the 5' RACE reads; one entry per CDR3 protein. The table has over 1.5 million distinct CDR3 sequences, about 49% seen once. The entry originates in a study of blood T cells in healthy people across ages.

This receptor was identified in a woman aged 40 to 49 in good health. Input material: blood. The chain is built from TRBV27 and TRBJ1-4; no definite D call. The DNA of the CDR3 is TGTGCCAGCAGTCCGCCCGGACCCAGGTTCCGGGAAAAACTGTTTTTT. Amino acid sequence: CASSPPGPRFREKLFF.